This T cell receptor beta chain was retrieved from a study of blood T cell repertoires in COVID-19. For the study at large: COVID-19 samples, acute and convalescent, were from the United States, Italy and Spain. In each case, the material was cDNA or gDNA derived from T cells, B-cell-depleted T cells, or PBMCs.

Germline V gives CDR1 SSHAT, CDR2 FNYEAQ (reference sequence). The CDR3 sequence is 15 residues long. A word on this clone: The junction departs from germline at one end; a sequencing error may be responsible.

In the source study's methods: Amplification of reference gene primers provided the estimated nucleated cell counts. Repertoires were generated with immunoSEQ multiplex PCR, while TCRdb's copy carries only in-frame clones and drops some. That table gives V, J and clone size, and the DNA gave D and trimming. The data show 20,000 to 25,000 clones, 70% to 90% seen once. The sample consisted of peripheral blood. The chain uses TRBV7-7 and TRBJ1-1; 9 bases are shared with TRBD1. This TCR was sampled from a woman of 80 years or more with active COVID-19. CDR3 in DNA: TGTGCTAGCAGCCGGGACAGGGTTGCGAACACTGAAGCTTTCTTT. Its translation: CASSRDRVANTEAFF. The full variable domain, with the rest looked up from reference TRBV7-7 and TRBJ1-1, is GAGVSQSPRYKVTKRGQDVTLRCDPISSHATLYWYQQALGQGPEFLTYFNYEAQPDKSGLPSDRFSAERPEGSISTLTIQRTEQRDSAMYRCASSRDRVANTEAFFGQGTRLTVV.